A single sample gave rise to the 31 T cell receptor beta chains below, sequenced in a study of cytomegalovirus exposure and HLA in healthy donors. Libraries were prepared by immunoSEQ multiplex PCR; TCRdb keeps only in-frame clonotypes and omits some of them. The sample shows about 140,000 clones, around nine tenths of them seen only once. The sequenced sample consisted of PBMCs. The receptors shown here come from a woman younger than 35 in good health and CMV-seropositive.

The chain recombines TRBV28 with TRBJ2-7; 9 nucleotides line up with TRBD2. Unmatched junction bases numbered 6, after V lost 8 bases and J lost 4 bases. The CDR3 has 13 residues. CDR1 and CDR2 from the germline V gene are MDHEN and SYDVKM. CDR3 bases: TGTGCCAGCGTTAGCGGGAGAGAATACGAGCAGTACTTC. The encoded protein is CASVSGREYEQYF.

The chain carries TRBV6-5 and TRBJ2-1; 8 bases map to TRBD2. Germline CDR1 and CDR2: MNHEY and SVGAGI. This CDR3 is built from 16 residues. Trimming cost V 4 bases and J 2 bases; bases outside gene matches: 7. The CDR3 protein is CASSLLGGRTYNEQFF. The CDR3, as DNA: TGTGCCAGCAGTTTGCTAGGCGGGAGGACCTACAATGAGCAGTTCTTC.

In this sample, this clone turned up once. V gene TRBV5-1 combines with J gene TRBJ2-5; the match to TRBD2 covers 11 bases. The CDR3 totals 15 residues. Unmatched junction bases numbered 5, after V lost 4 bases and J lost 3 bases. CDR1 and CDR2 from the germline V gene are SGHRS and YFSETQ. The CDR3 nucleotides read TGCGCCAGCAGCGGAAAGACTAGCGGGGAAGAGACCCAGTACTTC. It codes for CASSGKTSGEETQYF. The full variable domain, with the rest looked up from reference TRBV5-1 and TRBJ2-5, is KAGVTQTPRYLIKTRGQQVTLSCSPISGHRSVSWYQQTPGQGLQFLFEYFSETQRNKGNFPGRFSGRQFSNSRSEMNVSTLELGDSALYLCASSGKTSGEETQYFGPGTRLLVL.

The chain couples TRBV5-1 to TRBJ1-4, with a weak D call TRBD1 (5 bases). The V gene's germline CDR1 is SGHRS and CDR2 YFSETQ. The germline V and J ends were trimmed by 0 bases and 5 bases, with 8 bases remaining between them. The CDR3 is 14 amino acids. The CDR3 coding sequence is TGCGCCAGCAGCTTGGCAAGGGGCAATGAAAAACTGTTTTTT. As protein: CASSLARGNEKLFF.

CDR3 DNA sequence: TGTGCCAGTAGTTCCCGGCCTACAGGGAATGAAAAACTGTTTTTT. Its protein product is CASSSRPTGNEKLFF. This chain uses TRBV19 with TRBJ1-4; perhaps TRBD1 as D (6 bases). The V gene lost 5 bases and the J gene lost 5 bases, with 15 bases spanning the gap. The CDR3 runs to 15 residues. Germline V lookup: CDR1 LNHDA, CDR2 SQIVND (reference sequence).

The chain joins TRBV10-2 to TRBJ2-2, with 7 bases matching TRBD2. The CDR3 runs 16 residues. After removal of 10 bases from V and 4 bases from J, the junction contained 15 bases not matched to a gene. CDR1 and CDR2 (germline): WSHSY, SAAADI. The CDR3 loop reads CAIGGRRDYTTGELFF. CDR3 DNA: TGCGCCATCGGTGGACGCCGGGACTACACCACCGGGGAGCTGTTTTTT.

CDR3 sequence reads: CAISESWGVNEKLFF. DNA for the CDR3: TGTGCCATCAGTGAGTCCTGGGGGGTTAATGAAAAACTGTTTTTT. The rearrangement links TRBV10-3 to TRBJ1-4, with D possibly TRBD1 on 5 matching bases. CDR3 length equals 15 residues. V shed 0 bases and J shed 4 bases, with 9 bases lying between them. In germline, CDR1 is ENHRY, CDR2 SYGVKD.

The CDR3 DNA sequence: TGCAGCGTTTTTAAGACAGGGGGCGGTGATAAGACCCAGTACTTC. This sequence encodes CSVFKTGGGDKTQYF. This chain uses TRBV29-1 with TRBJ2-5; 10 nucleotides match TRBD1. Germline CDR1 reads SQVTM; CDR2 reads ANQGSEA. The CDR3 sequence is 15 residues long. Losses at the gene ends were 5 bases for V and 6 bases for J; bases not matched to a gene: 12.

As DNA, the CDR3 is TGTGCCAGCTCACTGCAGGACTTTTATGGCTACACCTTC. Translation: CASSLQDFYGYTF. The genes are TRBV18 and TRBJ1-2; no clear D gene. CDR3 size: 13 residues. Trimming pared 4 bases from V and 5 bases from J, leaving 11 bases between. Germline V lookup: CDR1 KGHSH, CDR2 LQKENI.

The chain recombines TRBV6-1 with TRBJ1-1, with D perhaps matching TRBD1 (6 bases). The length of the CDR3 is 15 residues. Germline CDR1 and CDR2: MNHNS and SASEGT. Trimming left V 8 bases short and J 0 bases short, with 16 bases between. The CDR3 DNA is TGTGCCAGCTTTATCAGGGGCTTATTGAACACTGAAGCTTTCTTT. It codes for CASFIRGLLNTEAFF.

The gene calls are TRBV9 and TRBJ1-4, with D unclear. From germline, CDR1 is SGDLS and CDR2 YYNGEE. V dropped 3 bases and J dropped 7 bases, with 4 bases sitting between them. The CDR3 contains 11 residues. The CDR3 protein is CASSESEKLFF. CDR3 DNA sequence: TGTGCCAGCAGCGAGAGTGAAAAACTGTTTTTT.

The DNA of the CDR3 is TGTGCCAGCAGTGCCTACGGGGTTCAAGATACGCAGTATTTT. It encodes CASSAYGVQDTQYF. The chain joins TRBV28 to TRBJ2-3; tentative D call: TRBD2 (5 bases). CDR3 length: 14 amino acids. The germline V gene has CDR1 MDHEN and CDR2 SYDVKM. The V end lost 5 bases, the J end lost 5 bases, and 14 bases lay between the germline ends. Together with reference TRBV28 and TRBJ2-3, the CDR3 gives the full variable domain: DVKVTQSSRYLVKRTGEKVFLECVQDMDHENMFWYRQDPGLGLRLIYFSYDVKMKEKGDIPEGYSVSREKKERFSLILESASTNQTSMYLCASSAYGVQDTQYFGPGTRLTVL.

CDR3 in amino acids: CASSQGERPNTGELFF. CDR3 coding DNA: TGTGCCAGCAGCCAAGGCGAGCGGCCCAACACCGGGGAGCTGTTTTTT. The rearrangement joins TRBV4-2 to TRBJ2-2, with D possibly TRBD2 on 5 matching bases. The V and J ends lost 1 base and 2 bases respectively, with 11 bases between them. The CDR3 is made up of 16 amino acids. Germline values: CDR1 LGHNA, CDR2 YNFKEQ.

V gene TRBV29-1 combines with J gene TRBJ1-1; TRBD1 agrees at 7 bases. V shed 6 bases, J shed 5 bases, and the junction held 12 bases outside the gene matches. This CDR3 region has 14 residues. CDR1 and CDR2 from the germline V gene are SQVTM and ANQGSEA. The CDR3 nucleotides are TGCAGCGTGGATAGACAGGGTTGGGGGACTGAAGCTTTCTTT. This translates into CSVDRQGWGTEAFF.

V is TRBV12-1 and J is TRBJ2-7; the tabulated D call, TRBD1, remains unverified against the DNA. TRBV12-1 is labeled a pseudogene. The CDR3 has 16 amino acids. The CDR3 here is CASSFVPRVQGYEQYF. The CDR3 DNA reads as TGTGCCAGCAGCTTTGTTCCACGGGTCCAGGGCTACGAGCAGTACTTC.

The V and J genes are TRBV19 and TRBJ1-2; D possibly corresponds to TRBD1 (5 bases). The CDR3 has 14 residues. Germline V gene sequence: CDR1 LNHDA, CDR2 SQIVND (reference sequence). V lost 3 bases, J lost 5 bases, and 13 bases lay in between. The CDR3 sequence: CASSIAGLVYGYTF. DNA for the CDR3: TGTGCCAGTAGTATCGCAGGGCTGGTTTATGGCTACACCTTC.

V is TRBV2 and J is TRBJ2-5, with D possibly being TRBD2 (5 bases). The CDR3 length is 14 residues. The germline V and J ends were trimmed by 9 bases and 0 bases, with 14 bases remaining between them. Looked up from germline, CDR1 is SNHLY and CDR2 is FYNNEI. CDR3 residues: CASSGGSYQETQYF. The CDR3 region has the DNA TGTGCCAGTTCCGGCGGGTCGTACCAAGAGACCCAGTACTTC.

This chain uses TRBV25-1 with TRBJ2-7; 13 nucleotides match TRBD2. With V trimmed by 4 bases and J by 4 bases, 7 bases remained unmatched. There are 16 residues in the CDR3. CDR1 and CDR2 from the germline V gene are MGHDK and SYGVNS. CDR3 in amino acids: CASSGGTSGTHYEQYF. CDR3 DNA sequence: TGTGCCAGCAGTGGGGGGACTAGCGGGACCCATTACGAGCAGTACTTC.

The chain has TRBV5-1 and TRBJ2-1; 13 bases are shared with TRBD2. The germline gives CDR1 SGHRS, CDR2 YFSETQ. The trim removed 3 bases at V and 5 bases at J, leaving 2 bases unmatched. This CDR3 is built from 15 residues. CDR3 sequence: CASSSGLAGDNEQFF. In DNA form, the CDR3 reads TGCGCCAGCAGCTCCGGACTAGCGGGAGACAATGAGCAGTTCTTC.

This chain connects TRBV27 to TRBJ1-5; no clear D. This CDR3 has 9 amino acids. V shed 6 bases and J shed 8 bases, with 2 bases lying between them. Germline CDR1 and CDR2: MNHEY and SMNVEV (reference sequence). The CDR3: CASSKPQHF. In DNA form, the CDR3 reads TGTGCCAGCAGCAAGCCCCAGCATTTT.

This chain joins TRBV7-9 and TRBJ2-1; 8 bases align to TRBD2. Per the germline V gene, CDR1 is SEHNR and CDR2 is FQNEAQ (reference sequence). Trimming removed 3 bases from V and 1 base from J; junction bases left unmatched: 8. The CDR3 covers 17 residues. Written as DNA, the CDR3 is TGTGCCAGCAGCTTGGCACCCGGGAGGGGGTCCTACAATGAGCAGTTCTTC. Amino acids: CASSLAPGRGSYNEQFF.

The J gene is TRBJ1-4, the V gene TRBV21-1. TRBV21-1 is a pseudogene locus. The CDR3 sequence is 16 residues long. CDR3 in DNA: TGTGCCAGCAGCAAAGCAACGGACTTAAGGGATGAAAAACTGTTTTTT. Protein product: CASSKATDLRDEKLFF.

The J gene is TRBJ1-4, the V gene TRBV5-4; 7 positions agree with TRBD1. The CDR3 totals 15 residues. CDR1 SGHNT and CDR2 YYREEE come from the germline V gene (reference sequence). Unmatched junction bases numbered 6, after V lost 1 base and J lost 6 bases. The chain's CDR3 is CASSLRQGWDEKLFF. CDR3 DNA sequence: TGTGCCAGCAGCTTGAGACAGGGCTGGGATGAAAAACTGTTTTTT.

V is TRBV4-3 and J is TRBJ2-1; 9 bases fit TRBD1. The CDR3 sequence is 14 residues long. From germline, CDR1 is LGHNA and CDR2 YSLEER. The ends lost 2 bases at V and 8 bases at J; junction bases unmatched: 4. The CDR3 DNA reads as TGCGCCAGCAGCCAACGGGACAGGGAGGATGAGCAGTTCTTC. Amino acid sequence: CASSQRDREDEQFF.

The genes are TRBV13 and TRBJ1-2; the D is unclear. Germline lookup yields CDR1 PRHDT and CDR2 FYEKMQ (reference sequence). CDR3 size: 13 residues. The V gene lost 5 bases and the J gene lost 4 bases, with 11 bases spanning the gap. The CDR3, as DNA: TGTGCCAGCAGCCCCCGATCGGGCTATGGCTACACCTTC. It translates to CASSPRSGYGYTF. The full variable domain, rest sourced from reference TRBV13 and TRBJ1-2, is AAGVIQSPRHLIKEKRETATLKCYPIPRHDTVYWYQQGPGQDPQFLISFYEKMQSDKGSIPDRFSAQQFSDYHSELNMSSLELGDSALYFCASSPRSGYGYTFGSGTRLTVV.

This clone is hyperexpanded in the sample. The chain couples TRBV2 to TRBJ1-6, with 7 positions matching TRBD1. V was pared by 7 bases and J by 6 bases, with 21 bases of the junction left unmatched. This CDR3 region has 19 residues. Germline-derived CDR1 and CDR2 are SNHLY and FYNNEI. The CDR3 loop is CASNGGTATGVRPNSPLHF. DNA of the CDR3: TGTGCCAGCAACGGAGGGACGGCCACAGGGGTACGACCTAATTCACCCCTCCACTTT.

This clone was recorded once. The chain uses TRBV5-6 and TRBJ1-1; D possibly corresponds to TRBD1 (5 bases). The CDR3 runs to 14 residues. The ends were cut back, 3 bases at V and 0 bases at J, with 9 bases in the middle. Germline V gene sequence: CDR1 SGHDT, CDR2 YYEEEE. The CDR3 DNA sequence: TGTGCCAGCAGCTGGGGCAGCTTGAACACTGAAGCTTTCTTT. It is translated as CASSWGSLNTEAFF. Combining the CDR3 with reference TRBV5-6 and TRBJ1-1 gives the whole variable domain DAGVTQSPTHLIKTRGQQVTLRCSPKSGHDTVSWYQQALGQGPQFIFQYYEEEERQRGNFPDRFSGHQFPNYSSELNVNALLLGDSALYLCASSWGSLNTEAFFGQGTRLTVV.

V usage is TRBV5-1 and J usage is TRBJ2-7, with TRBD2 identical over 11 bases. In germline, CDR1 is SGHRS, CDR2 YFSETQ. The CDR3 is made up of 15 amino acids. V shed 5 bases and J 0 bases; nucleotides not matched to a gene: 4. CDR3 sequence: CASRGLAAPSYEQYF. DNA for the CDR3: TGCGCCAGCAGGGGACTAGCGGCACCCTCCTACGAGCAGTACTTC. Full variable domain (remainder filled in from reference TRBV5-1 and TRBJ2-7): KAGVTQTPRYLIKTRGQQVTLSCSPISGHRSVSWYQQTPGQGLQFLFEYFSETQRNKGNFPGRFSGRQFSNSRSEMNVSTLELGDSALYLCASRGLAAPSYEQYFGPGTRLTVT.

The V call is TRBV18, the J call TRBJ2-1; 7 bases are shared with TRBD1. CDR1 is KGHSH, CDR2 LQKENI, per germline. The CDR3 has 16 amino acids. After removal of 6 bases from V and 1 base from J, the junction contained 9 bases not matched to a gene. The CDR3 spells CASSRRQGNSYNEQFF. The CDR3 DNA is TGTGCCAGCTCGCGCAGACAGGGAAATTCCTACAATGAGCAGTTCTTC.

The V and J genes are TRBV5-1 and TRBJ1-1; TRBD1 agrees at 7 bases. Germline V gene sequence: CDR1 SGHRS, CDR2 YFSETQ. The CDR3 has 15 amino acids. The V gene end was trimmed by 0 bases and the J gene end by 4 bases; junction bases not matched to a gene: 6. The CDR3: CASSLEGARSTEAFF. The CDR3 nucleotides are TGCGCCAGCAGCTTGGAGGGGGCAAGGAGCACTGAAGCTTTCTTT. Full variable domain (outside the CDR3, taken from reference TRBV5-1 and TRBJ1-1): KAGVTQTPRYLIKTRGQQVTLSCSPISGHRSVSWYQQTPGQGLQFLFEYFSETQRNKGNFPGRFSGRQFSNSRSEMNVSTLELGDSALYLCASSLEGARSTEAFFGQGTRLTVV.

V gene TRBV7-9 combines with J gene TRBJ2-5; possibly TRBD2 for D (5 bases). Per the germline V gene, CDR1 is SEHNR and CDR2 is FQNEAQ (reference sequence). The CDR3 is 13 residues long. Trimming removed 2 bases at V and 3 bases at J, with 7 bases between. CDR3 DNA: TGTGCCAGCAGCTTACCAGCGGAAGAGACCCAGTACTTC. Translating it yields CASSLPAEETQYF.